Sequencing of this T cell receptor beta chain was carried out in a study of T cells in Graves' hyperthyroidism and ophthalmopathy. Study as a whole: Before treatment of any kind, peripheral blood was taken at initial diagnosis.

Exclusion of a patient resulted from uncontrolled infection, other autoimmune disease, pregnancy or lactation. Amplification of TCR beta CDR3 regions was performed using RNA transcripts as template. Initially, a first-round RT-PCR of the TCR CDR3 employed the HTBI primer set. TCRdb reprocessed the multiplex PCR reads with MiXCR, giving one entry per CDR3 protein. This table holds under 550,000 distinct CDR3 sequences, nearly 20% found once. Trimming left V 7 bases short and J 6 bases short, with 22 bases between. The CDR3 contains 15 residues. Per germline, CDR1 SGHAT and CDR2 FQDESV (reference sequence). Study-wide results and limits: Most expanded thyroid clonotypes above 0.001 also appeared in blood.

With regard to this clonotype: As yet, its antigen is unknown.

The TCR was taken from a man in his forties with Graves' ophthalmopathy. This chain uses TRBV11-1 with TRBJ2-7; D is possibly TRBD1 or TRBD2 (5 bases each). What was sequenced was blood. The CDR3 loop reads CASTLRGLAGTEQYF. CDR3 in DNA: TGTGCCAGCACCCTTAGAGGGCTAGCTGGGACCGAGCAGTACTTC.